The clone carrying this T cell receptor (beta chain) was picked up a small number of times. Its specificity is not known. The data belong to a study of Ad26.COV2.S vaccination and SARS-CoV-2 variants. Study-level results: Vaccinated and placebo-treated recipients had similar non-spike TCR breadth. Placebo recipients had lower spike-specific TCR breadth than vaccine recipients.

The data were produced by immunoSEQ multiplex PCR, yet TCRdb's version contains in-frame clones alone and is incomplete. This table holds more than 150,000 clones, around nine tenths found once. This TCR came from a human donor who had recovered from COVID-19. This material consisted of peripheral blood, taken after recovery from COVID-19.

For the CDR3, the DNA is TGCGCCAGCAGCTTGGGGGGGGGACAGTTTCGCTCACCCCTCCACTTT. It yields the protein CASSLGGGQFRSPLHF. The chain employs TRBV5-1 and TRBJ1-6; 7 nucleotides match TRBD1. The ends lost 0 bases at V and 10 bases at J; junction bases unmatched: 10. This CDR3 spans 16 amino acids. CDR1 and CDR2 from the germline V gene are SGHRS and YFSETQ.